The entry below describes one TCR beta chain. Its target is not known. The sample belongs to a study of vaccination effects on CD4 cells after COVID-19. Whole-study context: Sampling of a couple of convalescent patients took place 16 days and one week prior to vaccination.

Sequencing was preceded by expansion of antigen-specific CD4+ T cells with viral peptide pools in the ViraFEST assay. Having been cultured for 9 to 11 days, the cells underwent CD4+ T cell isolation. A positive SARS-CoV-2 PCR test fell between March and December 2020. A few million PBMC per well received 9 to 10 IU/ml IL-2 and approximately 10 ug/ml peptides in culture. The assay was immunoSEQ multiplex PCR, and TCRdb's table has in-frame clones only and misses some. The sample yields around 30,000 clones, 60% to 80% seen once. Study observations and caveats: Clonal contraction was marked in infection- and vaccine-induced clones late after vaccination.

CDR1 is ENHRY and CDR2 is SYGVKD in the germline V gene. The CDR3 is 16 amino acids. The germline V and J ends were trimmed by 0 bases and 3 bases, with 15 bases remaining between them. Source: CD4+ T cells from PBMCs cultured with HCoV-NL63 spike peptides, taken before COVID-19 vaccination. The V call is TRBV10-3, the J call TRBJ2-7, with D uncertain. The clonotype was recovered from a human donor who had a prior SARS-CoV-2 infection. The CDR3 nucleotides are TGTGCCATCAGTGAGTCGACTCGTGGAAAACTCTACGAGCAGTACTTC. Its translation: CAISESTRGKLYEQYF.